One and the same sample provided the 29 T cell receptor beta chains below, sequenced in a study of blood T cell repertoires in COVID-19. Libraries were prepared by immunoSEQ multiplex PCR; TCRdb keeps only in-frame clonotypes and omits some of them. The sample has roughly 330,000 clones, around 83% seen once. The sample taken for sequencing was peripheral blood. The receptors here all came from a woman aged 50 to 60 with acute or convalescent COVID-19.

On this clone: Other DNA sequences within the sample encode an identical CDR3. V is TRBV10-3 and J is TRBJ1-1, with 8 bases lining up with TRBD1. Trimming removed 8 bases from V and 5 bases from J; junction bases left unmatched: 4. The CDR3 loop spans 12 amino acids. CDR1 ENHRY and CDR2 SYGVKD come from the germline V gene. For the CDR3, the DNA is TGTGCCATCGGCAGGGGGCTGACTGAAGCTTTCTTT. Protein sequence: CAIGRGLTEAFF.

This sequence joins TRBV30 and TRBJ2-7; D is undetermined. The CDR3 is made up of 13 amino acids. V lost 0 bases and J 3 bases, leaving 9 bases between the germline ends. Germline V lookup: CDR1 GTSNPN, CDR2 SVGIG (reference sequence). DNA of the CDR3: TGTGCCTGGAGTGTAGTCTCGGGCTACGAGCAGTACTTC. Encoded protein: CAWSVVSGYEQYF.

In DNA form, the CDR3 reads TGTGCCAGCAGCCAAGTACCGGGAAACTATGGCTACACCTTC. This translates into CASSQVPGNYGYTF. The chain couples TRBV3-1 (or the pseudogene TRBV3-2) to TRBJ1-2; D not resolved. The V gene's germline CDR1 is LGHDT and CDR2 YNNKEL (reference sequence). Trimming stripped 1 base from V and 2 bases from J, with 8 bases between. CDR3 length equals 14 residues.

This clone has more than one count but fewer than ten. Distinct nucleotide sequences in the sample also encode this CDR3. The chain recombines TRBV11-1 with TRBJ2-5, with D possibly being TRBD2 (5 bases). The CDR3 runs to 14 residues. The V gene's germline CDR1 is SGHAT and CDR2 FQDESV (reference sequence). The V end lost 1 base, the J end lost 1 base, and 7 bases lay between the germline ends. The DNA for the CDR3 is TGTGCCAGCAGCTTAGGAGGGATCCAAGAGACCCAGTACTTC. This gives the protein CASSLGGIQETQYF. The full variable domain, rest sourced from reference TRBV11-1 and TRBJ2-5, is EAEVAQSPRYKITEKSQAVAFWCDPISGHATLYWYRQILGQGPELLVQFQDESVVDDSQLPKDRFSAERLKGVDSTLKIQPAELGDSAMYLCASSLGGIQETQYFGPGTRLLVL.

This chain links TRBV5-1 with TRBJ2-7; 8 positions match TRBD2. Trimming took 5 bases from V and 3 from J; bases not matched to a gene: 7. CDR3 size: 14 residues. From germline, CDR1 is SGHRS and CDR2 YFSETQ. In DNA form, the CDR3 reads TGCGCCAGCAGAGTGACTAGCGATCACTACGAGCAGTACTTC. This encodes CASRVTSDHYEQYF.

This sequence joins TRBV11-2 and TRBJ2-7, with 8 bases aligning to TRBD2. With V trimmed by 1 base and J by 3 bases, 8 bases remained unmatched. CDR3 size: 16 residues. Germline CDR1 SGHAT, CDR2 FQNNGV. The CDR3 loop reads CASSLVLGTSVYEQYF. The CDR3 DNA sequence: TGTGCCAGCAGCTTAGTTCTCGGGACTAGTGTCTACGAGCAGTACTTC.

This clone was seen a few times. The chain employs TRBV14 and TRBJ1-2, with TRBD1 as a possible D gene (5 bases). The CDR3 contains 15 residues. Deletions cut 1 base from V and 5 bases from J, with 14 bases between. CDR1 SGHDN and CDR2 FVKESK come from the germline V gene. CDR3 sequence reads: CASSQGVSTAYGYTF. In DNA form, the CDR3 reads TGTGCCAGCAGCCAAGGCGTCTCGACAGCGTATGGCTACACCTTC.

In DNA, the CDR3 is TGTGCCAGCAGCCCAGGGGATGAGCAGTTCTTC. This encodes CASSPGDEQFF. The chain combines TRBV7-3 with TRBJ2-1; a possible D gene is TRBD1 (6 bases). Trimming took 5 bases from V and 8 from J, leaving 7 bases between them. The germline gives CDR1 SGHTA, CDR2 FQGTGA. This CDR3 is 11 amino acids long.

This rearrangement joins TRBV24-1 to TRBJ2-3; 7 bases map to TRBD1. CDR1 is KGHDR, CDR2 SFDVKD, per germline. There are 15 residues in the CDR3. Trimming at V came to 5 bases and at J to 3 bases, leaving 7 bases not matched to a gene. CDR3 in amino acids: CATSGPGTETDTQYF. For the CDR3, the DNA is TGTGCCACCAGTGGGCCTGGGACAGAAACAGATACGCAGTATTTT.

This clone was detected ten times or more. The chain combines TRBV7-9 with TRBJ2-1; D is undetermined. The V gene lost 5 bases and the J gene lost 6 bases, with 11 bases spanning the gap. The germline V gene encodes CDR1 SEHNR and CDR2 FQNEAQ (reference sequence). This CDR3 contains 13 residues. Written as DNA, the CDR3 is TGTGCCAGCAGCCCGACTGTAAGCAATGAGCAGTTCTTC. It encodes CASSPTVSNEQFF.

This chain uses TRBV30 with TRBJ1-1, with a possible D match to TRBD1 (5 bases). The CDR3 has 15 residues. V was clipped by 5 bases and J by 8 bases, with 24 bases between them. Germline values: CDR1 GTSNPN, CDR2 SVGIG (reference sequence). CDR3 residues: CAWAGPFMFTLEAFF. DNA for the CDR3: TGTGCCTGGGCGGGACCGTTCATGTTCACCCTCGAAGCTTTCTTT.

The gene calls are TRBV29-1 and TRBJ2-5, with 9 bases fitting TRBD1. The CDR3 extends over 12 amino acids. J lost 5 bases, V lost 7 bases, and 5 bases had no gene match. CDR1 is SQVTM, CDR2 ANQGSEA, per germline. As DNA, the CDR3 is TGCAGCGCCGGACAGGGGCCGGAGACCCAGTACTTC. Its protein is CSAGQGPETQYF.

V usage is TRBV12-3 or TRBV12-4 and J usage is TRBJ1-6, with 7 bases fitting TRBD1. V shed 5 bases and J 8 bases; nucleotides not matched to a gene: 3. The CDR3 has 13 amino acids. CDR3 amino acids: CASSRDSYSPLHF. The DNA of the CDR3 is TGTGCCAGCAGTCGGGACAGTTATTCACCCCTCCACTTT.

In the case of this clone: At the DNA level, this CDR3 is encoded by other sequences in the same sample as well. This chain uses TRBV6-5 with TRBJ1-1, with TRBD1 identical over 8 bases. The CDR3 covers 12 residues. With 6 bases clipped from V and 8 bases from J, the junction kept 5 bases outside the gene matches. Germline V lookup: CDR1 MNHEY, CDR2 SVGAGI. The CDR3 DNA is TGTGCCAGCAGCCGGACAGGGACCGAAGCTTTCTTT. Its protein is CASSRTGTEAFF.

The gene calls are TRBV11-2 and TRBJ1-2; the D gene is possibly TRBD1 (5 bases). V was clipped by 1 base and J by 2 bases, with 11 bases between them. The CDR3 is made up of 15 amino acids. CDR1 is SGHAT and CDR2 is FQNNGV in the germline V gene. CDR3 nucleotides: TGTGCCAGCAGCTTAGCGGGGGGGTTCAACTATGGCTACACCTTC. This codes for CASSLAGGFNYGYTF.

The chain has TRBV7-8 and TRBJ2-5; TRBD2 is a possible D gene (8 bases). With 5 bases removed from V and 4 bases from J, the gap between germline ends came to 14 bases. Germline V gives CDR1 SGHVS, CDR2 FQNEAQ. The CDR3 spans 14 residues. CDR3: CASSGTAGAETQYF. The CDR3 DNA follows: TGTGCCAGCAGCGGGACAGCGGGAGCAGAGACCCAGTACTTC.

This chain connects TRBV19 to TRBJ2-5, with 7 bases matching TRBD1. Trimming cost V 1 base and J 5 bases; bases outside gene matches: 10. CDR3 length: 16 amino acids. Germline values: CDR1 LNHDA, CDR2 SQIVND (reference sequence). This CDR3 reads CASSIGIQGRGETQYF. The CDR3 bases are TGTGCCAGTAGTATAGGGATACAGGGGCGAGGGGAGACCCAGTACTTC.

This chain links TRBV7-9 with TRBJ2-7; 7 nucleotides match TRBD1. Trimming removed 5 bases from V and 2 bases from J; junction bases left unmatched: 12. This CDR3 has 16 amino acids. Germline CDR1 and CDR2: SEHNR and FQNEAQ (reference sequence). The CDR3 loop is CASSLQVPGQPYEQYV. CDR3 in DNA: TGTGCCAGCAGCCTTCAAGTACCGGGACAGCCCTACGAGCAGTACGTC.

V gene TRBV29-1 combines with J gene TRBJ2-5; TRBD2 matches 7 bases. The ends lost 3 bases at V and 4 bases at J; junction bases unmatched: 2. The germline gives CDR1 SQVTM, CDR2 ANQGSEA. The CDR3 is 12 residues long. The CDR3 loop reads CSVEGEGETQYF. In DNA, the CDR3 is TGCAGCGTTGAGGGGGAGGGAGAGACCCAGTACTTC.

The chain uses TRBV11-3 and TRBJ2-3; 7 bases match TRBD1. CDR1 is SGHNT and CDR2 is YENEEA in the germline V gene. The V segment lost 1 base and the J segment 1 base; nucleotides outside the gene matches: 8. The CDR3 consists of 17 residues. Here the CDR3 reads CASSLGLRDRRTDTQYF. For the CDR3, the DNA is TGTGCCAGCAGCTTAGGTCTCCGGGACAGACGCACAGATACGCAGTATTTT.

The chain is built from TRBV12-3 or TRBV12-4 and TRBJ2-1, with D uncertain. The V end lost 11 bases, the J end lost 0 bases, and 11 bases lay between the germline ends. The length of the CDR3 is 13 residues. This CDR3 reads CAVNPGSYNEQFF. The DNA of the CDR3 is TGTGCCGTCAATCCCGGCTCCTACAATGAGCAGTTCTTC.

The V gene is TRBV6-2 or TRBV6-3, the J gene TRBJ1-2; perhaps TRBD1 as D (5 bases). V lost 4 bases, J lost 8 bases, and 11 bases lay in between. The CDR3 sequence is 12 residues long. The germline V gene encodes CDR1 MNHEY and CDR2 SVGEGT. The CDR3 coding sequence is TGTGCCAGCAGTTTCAGGGTTGAAGGCTACACCTTC. Protein: CASSFRVEGYTF.

The rearrangement links TRBV5-5 to TRBJ1-5; 7 positions agree with TRBD1. With V trimmed by 2 bases and J by 9 bases, 2 bases remained unmatched. Germline V lookup: CDR1 SGHKS, CDR2 YYEKEE (reference sequence). This CDR3 contains 12 residues. The CDR3, as DNA: TGTGCCAGCAGCTTCCACAGGGGGCCCCAGCATTTT. Protein sequence: CASSFHRGPQHF. The complete variable domain, with remaining parts taken from reference TRBV5-5 and TRBJ1-5, reads DAGVTQSPTHLIKTRGQQVTLRCSPISGHKSVSWYQQVLGQGPQFIFQYYEKEERGRGNFPDRFSARQFPNYSSELNVNALLLGDSALYLCASSFHRGPQHFGDGTRLSIL.

The chain is built from TRBV7-2 and TRBJ2-7; the match to TRBD2 covers 13 bases. Germline CDR1 is SGHTA and CDR2 is FQGNSA. After removal of 5 bases from V and 2 bases from J, the junction contained 9 bases not matched to a gene. CDR3 length: 17 amino acids. CDR3 region: CASSTSGTSGIPYEQYF. CDR3 sequence (DNA): TGTGCCAGCAGCACTTCCGGGACTAGCGGGATACCCTACGAGCAGTACTTC.

The chain links TRBV18 to TRBJ2-7, with a weak D call TRBD1 (5 bases). The CDR3 runs to 14 residues. The germline gives CDR1 KGHSH, CDR2 LQKENI. V lost 6 bases, J lost 0 bases, and 12 bases lay in between. The CDR3 loop is CASSQGTSSYEQYF. CDR3 DNA: TGTGCCAGCTCCCAGGGAACAAGCTCCTACGAGCAGTACTTC.

A single count supports this clone. The rearrangement uses TRBV27 and TRBJ2-2; TRBD2 agrees at 12 bases. CDR3 length: 14 amino acids. Trimming took 8 bases from V and 5 from J; bases not matched to a gene: 3. Germline CDR1 and CDR2: MNHEY and SMNVEV (reference sequence). CDR3 sequence (DNA): TGTGCCAGCGGACTAGCGGGGAAGACCGGGGAGCTGTTTTTT. Protein: CASGLAGKTGELFF.

The CDR3 DNA reads as TGCGCCAGCAGCCACGTGGGCTACGACTATGGCTACACCTTC. It is translated as CASSHVGYDYGYTF. This sequence joins TRBV4-3 and TRBJ1-2; no firm D call. The CDR3 is made up of 14 amino acids. V was clipped by 3 bases and J by 3 bases, with 11 bases between them. The germline V gene has CDR1 LGHNA and CDR2 YSLEER.

V is TRBV25-1 and J is TRBJ1-6; D is unclear. V was cut by 6 bases and J by 8 bases, with 8 bases left in between. The germline V gene encodes CDR1 MGHDK and CDR2 SYGVNS. The CDR3 loop spans 12 amino acids. The DNA of the CDR3 is TGTGCCAGCAGGCGTATTGATTCACCCCTCCACTTT. Translated: CASRRIDSPLHF.

The rearrangement uses TRBV28 and TRBJ2-4, with D maybe TRBD1 (8 bases). CDR1 is MDHEN and CDR2 is SYDVKM in the germline V gene. Trimming pared 8 bases from V and 7 bases from J, leaving 12 bases between. This CDR3 contains 12 residues. This CDR3 is CASGGDRNIQYF. The CDR3 region has the DNA TGTGCCAGCGGGGGGGACAGGAACATTCAGTACTTC.